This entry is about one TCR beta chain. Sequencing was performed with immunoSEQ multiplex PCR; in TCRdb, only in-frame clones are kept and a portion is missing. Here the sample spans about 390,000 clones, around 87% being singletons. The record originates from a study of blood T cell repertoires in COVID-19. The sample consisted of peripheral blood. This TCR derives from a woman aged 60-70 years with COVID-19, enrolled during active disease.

The CDR3, as DNA: TGTGCCAGCAGGGGAGGGGCCCTGCGCTGGGGCTACACCTTC. Its translation is CASRGGALRWGYTF. The genes are TRBV6-5 and TRBJ1-2, with a weak D call TRBD1 (5 bases). The CDR3 is 14 residues long. V was clipped by 6 bases and J by 8 bases, with 19 bases between them. Germline V gene sequence: CDR1 MNHEY, CDR2 SVGAGI.